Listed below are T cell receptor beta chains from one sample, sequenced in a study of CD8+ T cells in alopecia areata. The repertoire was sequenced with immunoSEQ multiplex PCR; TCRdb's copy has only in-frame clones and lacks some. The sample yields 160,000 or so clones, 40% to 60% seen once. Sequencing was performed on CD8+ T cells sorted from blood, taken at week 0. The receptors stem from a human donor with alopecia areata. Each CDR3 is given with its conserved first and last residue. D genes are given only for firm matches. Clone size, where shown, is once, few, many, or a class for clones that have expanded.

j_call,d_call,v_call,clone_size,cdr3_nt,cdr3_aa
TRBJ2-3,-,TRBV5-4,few,TGTGCCAGCAGCTTGATGACAGGAGGGACAGATACGCAGTATTTT,CASSLMTGGTDTQYF
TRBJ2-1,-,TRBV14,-,TGTGCCAGCAGCCAAGAAGTAGGAGCCGCCTCCTACAATGAGCAGTTCTTC,CASSQEVGAASYNEQFF
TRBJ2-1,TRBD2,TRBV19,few,TGTGCCAGTACGGCTAGCGGGGGAAGCTCCTACAATGAGCAGTTCTTC,CASTASGGSSYNEQFF
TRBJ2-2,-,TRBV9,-,TGTGCCAGCACCCTGGACCGACCCGGGGAGCTGTTTTTT,CASTLDRPGELFF
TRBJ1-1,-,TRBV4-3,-,TGCGCCAGCAGCCAAGATCTGGCAGGGATGAACACTGAAGCTTTCTTT,CASSQDLAGMNTEAFF
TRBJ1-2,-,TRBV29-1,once,TGCAGCGTTGAAGTGGCAGGGGATTATGGCTACACCTTC,CSVEVAGDYGYTF
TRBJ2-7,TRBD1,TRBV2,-,TGTGCCAGCAGTTACGGGACAGGATCATACGAGCAGTACTTC,CASSYGTGSYEQYF
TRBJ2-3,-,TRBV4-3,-,TGCGCCAGCAGCCAACTTAGTTTCGCCACAGATACGCAGTATTTT,CASSQLSFATDTQYF
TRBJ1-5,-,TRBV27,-,TGTGCCAGCATAAAAGGGCCCCAGCATTTT,CASIKGPQHF
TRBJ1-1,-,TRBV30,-,TGTGCCTGGAGTATATTGGATGACACTGAAGCTTTCTTT,CAWSILDDTEAFF
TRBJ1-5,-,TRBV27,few,TGTGCCAGCAGTCCCCCCGGTGGTCAGCCCCAGCATTTT,CASSPPGGQPQHF
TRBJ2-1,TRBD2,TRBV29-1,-,TGCAGCGTCCCCTCCCCCCCGGGGGGGTGGTTCTTC,CSVPSPPGGWFF
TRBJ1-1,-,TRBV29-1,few,TGCAGCGTTGGGGATCAGGCTTCATATATCTTT,CSVGDQASYIF
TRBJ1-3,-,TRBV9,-,TGTGCCAGCAGGTCAACCTCAGGCTCCGGCCCTGGAAACACCATATATTTT,CASRSTSGSGPGNTIYF
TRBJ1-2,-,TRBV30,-,TGTGCCTGGCGTGAGACCTCTGGCTACACCTTC,CAWRETSGYTF
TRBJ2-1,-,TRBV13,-,TGTGCCAGCAGCTTAGGCCGGGACGACAATGAGCAGTTCTTC,CASSLGRDDNEQFF
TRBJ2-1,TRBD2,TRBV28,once,TGTGCCAGCAGCTCCGGGACTAGTAACAATGAGCAGTTCTTC,CASSSGTSNNEQFF
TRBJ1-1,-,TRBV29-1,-,TGCAGCACTCGGGTGAACACTGAAGCTTTCTTT,CSTRVNTEAFF